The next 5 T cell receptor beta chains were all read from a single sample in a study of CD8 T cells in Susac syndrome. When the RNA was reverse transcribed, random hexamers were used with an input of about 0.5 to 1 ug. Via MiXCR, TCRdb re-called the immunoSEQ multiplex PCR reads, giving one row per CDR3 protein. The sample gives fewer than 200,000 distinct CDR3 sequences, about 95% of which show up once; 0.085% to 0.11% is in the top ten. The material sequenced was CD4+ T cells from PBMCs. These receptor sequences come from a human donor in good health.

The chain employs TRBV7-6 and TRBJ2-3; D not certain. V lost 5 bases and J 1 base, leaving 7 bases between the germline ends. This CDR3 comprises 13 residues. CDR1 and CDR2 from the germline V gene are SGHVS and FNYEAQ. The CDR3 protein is CASSGVGTDTQYF. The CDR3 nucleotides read TGTGCCAGCAGCGGAGTTGGCACAGATACGCAGTATTTT.

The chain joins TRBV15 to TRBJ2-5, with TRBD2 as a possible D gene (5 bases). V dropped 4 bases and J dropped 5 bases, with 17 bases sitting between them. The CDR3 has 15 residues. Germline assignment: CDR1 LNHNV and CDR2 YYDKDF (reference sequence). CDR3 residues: CATSNDGVTIETQYF. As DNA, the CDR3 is TGTGCCACCAGCAACGACGGGGTTACCATTGAGACCCAGTACTTC.

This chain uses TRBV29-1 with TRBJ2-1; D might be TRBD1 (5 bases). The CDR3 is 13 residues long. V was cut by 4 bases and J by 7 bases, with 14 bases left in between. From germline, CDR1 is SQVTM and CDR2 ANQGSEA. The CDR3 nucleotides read TGCAGCGTTGGGCCCAGGGATCTGAATGAGCAGTTCTTC. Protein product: CSVGPRDLNEQFF.

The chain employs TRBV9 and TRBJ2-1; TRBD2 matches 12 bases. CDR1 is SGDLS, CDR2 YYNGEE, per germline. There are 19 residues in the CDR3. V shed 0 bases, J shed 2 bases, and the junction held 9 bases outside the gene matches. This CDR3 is CASSVARPSGRGTYNEQFF. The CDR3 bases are TGTGCCAGCAGCGTAGCTCGGCCTAGCGGGAGGGGGACCTACAATGAGCAGTTCTTC. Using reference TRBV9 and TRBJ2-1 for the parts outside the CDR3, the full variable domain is DSGVTQTPKHLITATGQRVTLRCSPRSGDLSVYWYQQSLDQGLQFLIQYYNGEERAKGNILERFSAQQFPDLHSELNLSSLELGDSALYFCASSVARPSGRGTYNEQFFGPGTRLTVL.

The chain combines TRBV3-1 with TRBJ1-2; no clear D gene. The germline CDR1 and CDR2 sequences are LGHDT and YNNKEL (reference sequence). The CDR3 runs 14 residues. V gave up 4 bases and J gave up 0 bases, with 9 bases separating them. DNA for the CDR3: TGTGCCAGCAGCCCCGGGCCAGCTAACTATGGCTACACCTTC. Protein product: CASSPGPANYGYTF.